Presented here are 20 T cell receptor beta chains from one specimen sequenced in a study of T cell responses to AZD1222 COVID-19 vaccine. Sequenced by immunoSEQ multiplex PCR; TCRdb stores in-frame clones only, minus some. The sample has more than 90,000 clones; about 89% are singletons. Sequencing used peripheral blood, obtained 28 days after the second AZD1222 dose. The receptors here all came from an adult who received the AZD1222 COVID-19 vaccine.

The V and J genes are TRBV19 and TRBJ1-1, with a weak D call TRBD1 (5 bases). The CDR3 spans 16 residues. CDR1 is LNHDA and CDR2 is SQIVND in the germline V gene (reference sequence). V was trimmed by 2 bases and J by 0 bases, leaving 13 bases between them. CDR3 DNA sequence: TGTGCCAGTAGTATATTGAAGCAGGGCCTGAACACTGAAGCTTTCTTT. As protein: CASSILKQGLNTEAFF.

The V gene is TRBV6-5, the J gene TRBJ2-7; 7 nucleotides align to TRBD2. After removal of 6 bases from V and 3 bases from J, the junction contained 11 bases not matched to a gene. The germline V gene encodes CDR1 MNHEY and CDR2 SVGAGI. There are 15 residues in the CDR3. The CDR3 is CASSDWTGGGYEQYF. CDR3 in DNA: TGTGCCAGCAGCGATTGGACTGGGGGGGGCTACGAGCAGTACTTC.

The CDR3 loop is CASSPFWSVMSYEQYF. In DNA, the CDR3 is TGTGCCAGCAGTCCCTTCTGGAGCGTAATGTCCTACGAGCAGTACTTC. The chain uses TRBV28 and TRBJ2-7; D gene unclear. Germline V gene lookup returns CDR1 MDHEN and CDR2 SYDVKM. V lost 5 bases to trimming and J lost 1 base, with 18 bases between them. The CDR3 consists of 16 residues.

This chain connects TRBV7-8 to TRBJ1-6, with a weak D call TRBD1 (5 bases). V shed 6 bases and J shed 1 base, with 7 bases lying between them. This CDR3 is built from 14 residues. Germline assignment: CDR1 SGHVS and CDR2 FQNEAQ. The CDR3 DNA sequence: TGTGCCAGCAGGGCAGGGTCCTATAATTCACCCCTCCACTTT. As protein: CASRAGSYNSPLHF. Together with reference TRBV7-8 and TRBJ1-6, the CDR3 gives the full variable domain: GAGVSQSPRYKVAKRGQDVALRCDPISGHVSLFWYQQALGQGPEFLTYFQNEAQLDKSGLPSDRFFAERPEGSVSTLKIQRTQQEDSAVYLCASRAGSYNSPLHFGNGTRLTVT.

V usage is TRBV4-1 and J usage is TRBJ2-7; 10 nucleotides match TRBD2. The CDR3 spans 17 residues. Germline CDR1 MGHRA, CDR2 YSYEKL. The V segment lost 4 bases and the J segment 3 bases; nucleotides outside the gene matches: 12. Here the CDR3 reads CASSPRPAGGLGYEQYF. In DNA form, the CDR3 reads TGCGCCAGCAGCCCTAGACCAGCGGGAGGGCTCGGCTACGAGCAGTACTTC.

The V gene is TRBV19, the J gene TRBJ1-1, with unresolved D. The germline CDR1 and CDR2 sequences are LNHDA and SQIVND (reference sequence). This CDR3 spans 14 amino acids. V was pared by 4 bases and J by 5 bases, with 14 bases between. The CDR3 region has the DNA TGTGCCAGTAGTACTCAGGCCGACAAGACTGAAGCTTTCTTT. Protein sequence: CASSTQADKTEAFF. Variable domain in full (rest from reference TRBV19 and TRBJ1-1): DGGITQSPKYLFRKEGQNVTLSCEQNLNHDAMYWYRQDPGQGLRLIYYSQIVNDFQKGDIAEGYSVSREKKESFPLTVTSAQKNPTAFYLCASSTQADKTEAFFGQGTRLTVV.

CDR3 region: CASSNYEQYF. In nucleotides, the CDR3 is TGTGCCAGCAGTAACTACGAGCAGTACTTC. The chain links TRBV6-5 to TRBJ2-7; D ambiguous. CDR3 length equals 10 residues. V lost 5 bases, J lost 3 bases, and 2 bases lay in between. Germline V gene data show CDR1 as MNHEY and CDR2 as SVGAGI.

V is TRBV4-2 and J is TRBJ1-5; D not certain. V lost 1 base and J 5 bases, leaving 12 bases between the germline ends. CDR1 is LGHNA, CDR2 YNFKEQ, per germline. The CDR3 covers 15 residues. DNA for the CDR3: TGTGCCAGCAGCCAAGCGGAGAGGGAACATCAGCCCCAGCATTTT. It codes for CASSQAEREHQPQHF.

This clone has just a few counts. The chain joins TRBV5-5 to TRBJ1-6; the match to TRBD1 covers 8 bases. V dropped 1 base and J dropped 8; count of bases not matched to a gene: 2. This CDR3 contains 14 residues. Germline V gene data show CDR1 as SGHKS and CDR2 as YYEKEE (reference sequence). This CDR3 reads CASSLLDRDSPLHF. The CDR3 DNA reads TGTGCCAGCAGCTTGTTGGACAGGGATTCACCCCTCCACTTT.

This chain connects TRBV5-1 to TRBJ1-5; the D gene is possibly TRBD1 (6 bases). From germline, CDR1 is SGHRS and CDR2 YFSETQ. The germline V and J ends were trimmed by 0 bases and 6 bases, with 13 bases remaining between them. CDR3 length equals 15 residues. CDR3 sequence (DNA): TGCGCCAGCAGCTTGGTGGGGGCCTTAGGTCAGCCCCAGCATTTT. As protein: CASSLVGALGQPQHF.

The chain uses TRBV21-1 and TRBJ2-1; the D call of TRBD2 is as the table states it, not checked on the DNA. TRBV21-1 is a pseudogene locus. The CDR3 sequence is 21 residues long. The CDR3, as DNA: TGTGCCAGCAGCAAATTTGAACTCCGCGCTAGCGGGAGCCTTTCCTACAATGAGCAGTTCTTC. It codes for CASSKFELRASGSLSYNEQFF.

V usage is TRBV2 and J usage is TRBJ2-3; tentatively, D is TRBD1 or TRBD2 (5 bases each). The CDR3 is 13 residues long. Per the germline V gene, CDR1 is SNHLY and CDR2 is FYNNEI. V lost 4 bases to trimming and J lost 10 bases, with 15 bases between them. DNA for the CDR3: TGTGCCAGCAGTGCAGGGACCACCGTTCCGCAGTATTTT. Protein sequence: CASSAGTTVPQYF.

V and J are TRBV3-1 (or the pseudogene TRBV3-2) and TRBJ2-7; possible D gene TRBD1, 5 bases. Germline CDR1 and CDR2: LGHDT and YNNKEL (reference sequence). The CDR3 contains 11 residues. V shed 4 bases and J shed 4 bases, with 5 bases lying between them. This CDR3 reads CASSPGYEQYF. In DNA, the CDR3 is TGTGCCAGCAGCCCAGGGTACGAGCAGTACTTC.

The chain combines TRBV30 with TRBJ1-5; 7 nucleotides line up with TRBD1. The trim removed 2 bases at V and 3 bases at J, leaving 7 bases unmatched. Germline lookup yields CDR1 GTSNPN and CDR2 SVGIG (reference sequence). The CDR3 totals 15 residues. In DNA form, the CDR3 reads TGTGCCTGGAGTCCCCCCGACAGGGACAATCAGCCCCAGCATTTT. Translated, it gives CAWSPPDRDNQPQHF.

The rearrangement links TRBV12-3 or TRBV12-4 to TRBJ1-2; D not resolved. V shed 6 bases and J shed 4 bases, with 12 bases lying between them. This CDR3 is 13 amino acids long. The CDR3 loop is CASSPDPAYGYTF. CDR3 nucleotides: TGTGCCAGCAGCCCCGACCCAGCCTATGGCTACACCTTC.

The rearrangement links TRBV7-2 to TRBJ1-5; tentative D call: TRBD1 (5 bases). Germline V gene lookup returns CDR1 SGHTA and CDR2 FQGNSA. The CDR3 has 14 residues. Trimming took off 5 bases at V and 10 bases at J, with 18 bases between the two ends. The CDR3 DNA is TGTGCCAGCAGCCTTGGGGACGGAGGTCCACCCCAGCATTTT. Translated: CASSLGDGGPPQHF. The complete variable domain, with remaining parts taken from reference TRBV7-2 and TRBJ1-5, reads GAGVSQSPSNKVTEKGKDVELRCDPISGHTALYWYRQSLGQGLEFLIYFQGNSAPDKSGLPSDRFSAERTGGSVSTLTIQRTQQEDSAVYLCASSLGDGGPPQHFGDGTRLSIL.

The gene calls are TRBV11-2 and TRBJ1-2; D gene uncertain. This CDR3 contains 16 residues. Trimming took 1 base from V and 7 from J, leaving 19 bases between them. Germline V CDR1 and CDR2: SGHAT, FQNNGV. CDR3 in DNA: TGTGCCAGCAGCTTAGGGCACCAACTCACGGAGGGTGGCTACACCTTC. This gives the protein CASSLGHQLTEGGYTF.

This chain uses TRBV13 with TRBJ1-2; the D is unclear. Per germline, CDR1 PRHDT and CDR2 FYEKMQ (reference sequence). CDR3 length: 12 residues. The V and J ends lost 1 base and 6 bases respectively, with 6 bases between them. CDR3 bases: TGTGCCAGCAGCTTAGATAGTGATGGCTACACCTTC. The encoded protein is CASSLDSDGYTF. The entire variable domain, with the rest obtained from reference TRBV13 and TRBJ1-2, is as follows: AAGVIQSPRHLIKEKRETATLKCYPIPRHDTVYWYQQGPGQDPQFLISFYEKMQSDKGSIPDRFSAQQFSDYHSELNMSSLELGDSALYFCASSLDSDGYTFGSGTRLTVV.

The gene calls are TRBV10-1 and TRBJ2-7; possible D gene TRBD1, 6 bases. CDR1 and CDR2 from the germline V gene are WNHNN and SYGVQD (reference sequence). V was cut by 6 bases and J by 0 bases, with 12 bases left in between. This CDR3 comprises 14 residues. The CDR3 spells CASSRDMSSYEQYF. The CDR3 nucleotides are TGCGCCAGCAGCCGGGACATGAGCTCCTACGAGCAGTACTTC.

The chain links TRBV24-1 to TRBJ1-3; no reliable D call. CDR1 KGHDR and CDR2 SFDVKD come from the germline V gene. This CDR3 spans 14 amino acids. The germline V and J ends were trimmed by 0 bases and 5 bases, with 7 bases remaining between them. The CDR3 sequence is CATSDLTRRNTIYF. In nucleotides, the CDR3 is TGTGCCACCAGTGATTTGACCAGGAGAAACACCATATATTTT.